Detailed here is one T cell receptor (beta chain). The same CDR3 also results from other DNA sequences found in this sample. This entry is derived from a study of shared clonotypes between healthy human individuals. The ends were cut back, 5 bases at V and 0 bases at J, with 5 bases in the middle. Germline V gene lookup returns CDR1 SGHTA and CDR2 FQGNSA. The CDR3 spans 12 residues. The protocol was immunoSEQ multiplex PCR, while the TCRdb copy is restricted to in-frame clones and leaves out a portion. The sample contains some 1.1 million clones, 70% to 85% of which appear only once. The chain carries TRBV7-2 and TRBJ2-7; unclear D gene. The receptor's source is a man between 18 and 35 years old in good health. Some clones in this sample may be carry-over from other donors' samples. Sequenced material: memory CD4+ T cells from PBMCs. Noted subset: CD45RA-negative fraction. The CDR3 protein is CASSPPSYEQYF. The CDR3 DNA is TGTGCCAGCAGCCCTCCCTCCTACGAGCAGTACTTC. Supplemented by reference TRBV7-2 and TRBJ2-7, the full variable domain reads GAGVSQSPSNKVTEKGKDVELRCDPISGHTALYWYRQSLGQGLEFLIYFQGNSAPDKSGLPSDRFSAERTGGSVSTLTIQRTQQEDSAVYLCASSPPSYEQYFGPGTRLTVT.